These T cell receptor beta chains were read from a single sample in a study of T-cell reconstitution after alpha-beta-depleted transplantation in children. Via MiXCR, TCRdb re-called the PCR reads, giving one row per CDR3 protein. Of hundreds of thousands of distinct CDR3 sequences in the sample, roughly 15% were seen once. Sequencing was performed on PBMCs from the stem cell graft donor, taken from the stem cell graft. These receptors were obtained from a human donor who donated a stem cell graft to a child with acute myeloid leukemia. The CDR3 runs from the conserved cysteine through the conserved F or W. A D gene is named only where the DNA matches it firmly. Clone size is not always given. Where it is, it says once, few, many or a class for expanded clones.

>TRBJ1-1|-|TRBV20-1|many
TGCAGTGTTGAGACAGGGAACACTGAAGCTTTCTTT
CSVETGNTEAFF
>TRBJ2-3|-|TRBV27|few
TGTGCCAGCAGTTTATCTTCGGTTAATACGCAGTATTTT
CASSLSSVNTQYF
>TRBJ2-7|TRBD1|TRBV4-3|few
TGCGCCAGCAGCCAAGACGGATGGGAACAGGGGGGCTTCAGCGAGCAGTACTTC
CASSQDGWEQGGFSEQYF
>TRBJ1-1|-|TRBV12-3/TRBV12-4|many
TGTGCCAGCAGTTTTCAGGGAGGATCGGGCACTGAAGCTTTCTTT
CASSFQGGSGTEAFF
>TRBJ1-1|-|TRBV13|many
TGTGCCAGCAGCGTCGGGAGGGGCACTGAAGCTTTCTTT
CASSVGRGTEAFF
>TRBJ2-4|-|TRBV20-1|-
TGCAGTGCTTCGGACATTTCACTAGCCAAAAACATTCAGTACTTC
CSASDISLAKNIQYF
>TRBJ2-2|-|TRBV20-1|many
TGCAGTGCTCAACAGGCCGATTCCACCGGGGAGCTGTTTTTT
CSAQQADSTGELFF
>TRBJ2-1|TRBD1|TRBV5-1|once
TGCGCCAGCAGCGCTACAGGGGGCTCGTCCTACAATGAGCAGTTCTTC
CASSATGGSSYNEQFF
>TRBJ2-2|-|TRBV12-3/TRBV12-4|many
TGTGCCAGCAGTTTAGCGGGAGATCTGAACACCGGGGAGCTGTTTTTT
CASSLAGDLNTGELFF
>TRBJ1-5|-|TRBV13|-
TGTGCCAGCAGCTCCCGAGGCACCAATCAGCCCCAGCATTTT
CASSSRGTNQPQHF
>TRBJ2-7|-|TRBV12-3/TRBV12-4|-
TGTGCCAGCAGCCCCTGGGGGGTTATTGACGAGCAGTACTTC
CASSPWGVIDEQYF
>TRBJ1-4|-|TRBV20-1|few
TGCAGTGCTAGAGGGGGAGAGGGTGTGCTGACGTTCAATGAAAAACTGTTTTTT
CSARGGEGVLTFNEKLFF
>TRBJ2-1|TRBD1|TRBV6-1|-
TGTGCCAGCAGTGAGGACAGGGGGTCCTACAATGAGCAGTTCTTC
CASSEDRGSYNEQFF